The clone carrying this T cell receptor (beta chain) was observed at least ten times. The data belong to a study of blood T cells in healthy people across ages. Isolation per sample recovered at least 6 million PBMCs. The second PCR ran roughly 7 to 12 cycles with a sample-barcoded 5' primer and J-beta primers. Each CDR3 protein gets one entry after TCRdb re-called the 5' RACE reads with MiXCR. The sample has 600,000 to 850,000 distinct CDR3 sequences; roughly 45% are singletons. Looked up from germline, CDR1 is SQVTM and CDR2 is ANQGSEA. CDR3 length equals 14 residues. The chain has TRBV29-1 and TRBJ2-5, with 8 positions matching TRBD2. The J call may be incorrect, as the DNA end agrees better with TRBJ2-7. This sequence was found in a woman between 55 and 75 years old in good health. Input material: blood. The CDR3 loop is CSVEKVAGWNEQYF. As DNA, the CDR3 is TGCAGCGTTGAGAAAGTAGCGGGGTGGAACGAGCAGTACTTC.